The rows below give T cell receptor beta chains drawn from one sample of a study of T cell responses to AZD1222 COVID-19 vaccine. Generated by immunoSEQ multiplex PCR, the TCRdb table keeps only in-frame clones and is missing some. The sample carries approximately 130,000 clones, over 90% recorded once. The sample consisted of peripheral blood, taken on day 0 of AZD1222 vaccination. Receptors were obtained from an adult in good health. Both conserved end residues are part of each CDR3. D genes are given only for firm matches. Some rows have no size entry. The others give once, few or many, or a class for an expanded clone.

D gene	clone size	V gene	J gene	CDR3 DNA	CDR3 protein
NA	NA	TRBV7-9	TRBJ2-5	TGTGCCAGCAGCTTAGGTCAGGGCTGGGAGACCCAGTACTTC	CASSLGQGWETQYF
NA	NA	TRBV29-1	TRBJ1-1	TGCAGCGTTGTACGGGGGGCCACTGAAGCTTTCTTT	CSVVRGATEAFF
TRBD1	NA	TRBV6-6	TRBJ1-5	TGTGCCAGCAGTTACGGAGGGGGCCTTGGCAATCAGCCCCAGCATTTT	CASSYGGGLGNQPQHF
NA	once	TRBV3-1/TRBV3-2	TRBJ2-5	TGTGCCAGCAGCCGAGGGGGGGCACGGAAAAACTTCCAAGAGACCCAGTACTTC	CASSRGGARKNFQETQYF
TRBD1	NA	TRBV29-1	TRBJ1-2	TGCAGCGTCAGGACAGGGAGTGCCTATGGCTACACCTTC	CSVRTGSAYGYTF
NA	NA	TRBV30	TRBJ1-1	TGTGCCTGGAGACTTGGGGGAAGGACTGAAGCTTTCTTT	CAWRLGGRTEAFF
NA	NA	TRBV10-1	TRBJ1-1	TGCGCCAGCAGTGAGTCGGCAGGGAGAGACACTGAAGCTTTCTTT	CASSESAGRDTEAFF
TRBD2	once	TRBV9	TRBJ2-3	TGTGCCAGCAGCGCTACTAGCGGGGGGGCCGGAGATACGCAGTATTTT	CASSATSGGAGDTQYF
NA	NA	TRBV15	TRBJ1-4	TGTGCCACCAGCAGACCCCGAGAAACTAATGAAAAACTGTTTTTT	CATSRPRETNEKLFF
NA	NA	TRBV5-4	TRBJ1-2	TGTGCCAGCACCCCGGAGGGGAGCTATGGCTACACCTTC	CASTPEGSYGYTF
TRBD1	NA	TRBV19	TRBJ1-4	TGTGCCAGTAGTATAAACTACAGGGGAGAAAAACTGTTTTTT	CASSINYRGEKLFF
TRBD2	NA	TRBV7-6	TRBJ2-1	TGTGCCAGCAGCTTAGTTAGGGAGGGTGAGCAGTTCTTC	CASSLVREGEQFF
NA	NA	TRBV20-1	TRBJ1-2	TGCAGTGCTAGCCTAGGAGTTGGCTACACCTTC	CSASLGVGYTF
NA	NA	TRBV5-4	TRBJ1-2	TGTGCCAGCAGCTTGGCAGGGGAGGGAAATTATGGCTACACCTTC	CASSLAGEGNYGYTF
NA	NA	TRBV5-1	TRBJ2-3	TGCGCCAGCAGCCCGGGGGCTAGCACAGATACGCAGTATTTT	CASSPGASTDTQYF
NA	NA	TRBV18	TRBJ1-2	TGTGCCAGCTCACCAAATGGGGTTAACTATGGCTACACCTTC	CASSPNGVNYGYTF
NA	NA	TRBV5-1	TRBJ1-2	TGCGCCAGCAGCTTGGACCCGGACAGATATGGCTACACCTTC	CASSLDPDRYGYTF
NA	NA	TRBV4-1	TRBJ1-2	TGCGCCAGCAGCCAAGATGGGCGGCAGGGGTACTATGGCTACACCTTC	CASSQDGRQGYYGYTF
NA	NA	TRBV15	TRBJ1-1	TGTGCCACCAGCAGAGCAACAGGGAACACTGAAGCTTTCTTT	CATSRATGNTEAFF
NA	once	TRBV13	TRBJ1-1	TGTGCCAGCAGCATACAGCAGAACACTGAAGCTTTCTTT	CASSIQQNTEAFF
NA	once	TRBV10-1	TRBJ1-6	TGCGCCAGCAGTGGACGGATTAATTCACCCCTCCACTTT	CASSGRINSPLHF
NA	NA	TRBV19	TRBJ1-5	TGTGCCAGTAACCGGGGATATAGCAATCAGCCCCAGCATTTT	CASNRGYSNQPQHF
TRBD1	NA	TRBV28	TRBJ1-1	TGTGCCAGCAGTTCAGGGGGCATAGGTGAAGCTTTCTTT	CASSSGGIGEAFF
NA	NA	TRBV28	TRBJ2-3	TGTGCCAGCAGTTTAAGGGACCCCAACACAGATACGCAGTATTTT	CASSLRDPNTDTQYF
TRBD2	NA	TRBV3-1/TRBV3-2	TRBJ2-1	TGTGCCAGCACCCCGGAGGTAGCGGGAACCTACAATGAGCAGTTCTTC	CASTPEVAGTYNEQFF
TRBD1	NA	TRBV5-6	TRBJ1-5	TGTGCCAGCAGCTTGGAAGGGGGACAGGGTAATAGCAATCAGCCCCAGCATTTT	CASSLEGGQGNSNQPQHF
TRBD1	NA	TRBV6-5	TRBJ1-5	TGTGCCAGCATTTTGACAGGGTCCAATCAGCCCCAGCATTTT	CASILTGSNQPQHF
NA	NA	TRBV28	TRBJ1-1	TGTGCCAGCAGTGACAGGTCTAGCACTGAAGCTTTCTTT	CASSDRSSTEAFF